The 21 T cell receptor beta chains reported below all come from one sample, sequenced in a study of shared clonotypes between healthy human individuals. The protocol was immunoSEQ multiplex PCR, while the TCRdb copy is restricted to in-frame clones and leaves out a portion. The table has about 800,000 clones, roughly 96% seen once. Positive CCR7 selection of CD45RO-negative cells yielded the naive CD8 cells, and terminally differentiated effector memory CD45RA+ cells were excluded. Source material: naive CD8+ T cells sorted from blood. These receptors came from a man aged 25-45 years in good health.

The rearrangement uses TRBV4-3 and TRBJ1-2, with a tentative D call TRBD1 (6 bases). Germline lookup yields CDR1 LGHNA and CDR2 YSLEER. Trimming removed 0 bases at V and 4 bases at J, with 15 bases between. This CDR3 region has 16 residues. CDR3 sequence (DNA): TGCGCCAGCAGCCAAGATGTCGGGGGGCAAGGCTATGGCTACACCTTC. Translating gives CASSQDVGGQGYGYTF.

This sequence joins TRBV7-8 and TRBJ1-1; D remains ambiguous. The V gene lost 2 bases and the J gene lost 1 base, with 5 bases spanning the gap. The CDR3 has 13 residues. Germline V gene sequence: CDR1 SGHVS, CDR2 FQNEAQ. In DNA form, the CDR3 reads TGTGCCAGCAGCTTACGGGGGAACACTGAAGCTTTCTTT. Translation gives CASSLRGNTEAFF.

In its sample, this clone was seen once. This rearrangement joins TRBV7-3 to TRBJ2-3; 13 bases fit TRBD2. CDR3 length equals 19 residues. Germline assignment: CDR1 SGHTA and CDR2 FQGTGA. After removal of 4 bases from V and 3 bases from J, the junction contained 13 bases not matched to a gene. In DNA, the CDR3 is TGTGCCAGCAGCTCTGCACTAGCGGGAGGGCCGAGTAATACAGATACGCAGTATTTT. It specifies CASSSALAGGPSNTDTQYF.

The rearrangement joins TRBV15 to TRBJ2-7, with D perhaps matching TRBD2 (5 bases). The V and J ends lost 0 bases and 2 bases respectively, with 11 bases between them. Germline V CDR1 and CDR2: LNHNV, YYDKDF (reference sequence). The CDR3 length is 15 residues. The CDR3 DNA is TGTGCCACCAGCAGAGATACCGAGGGCCCCTACGAGCAGTACTTC. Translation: CATSRDTEGPYEQYF.

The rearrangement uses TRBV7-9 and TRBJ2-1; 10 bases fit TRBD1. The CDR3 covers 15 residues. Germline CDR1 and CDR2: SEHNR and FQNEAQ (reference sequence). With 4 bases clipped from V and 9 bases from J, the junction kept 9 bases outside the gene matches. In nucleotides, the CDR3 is TGTGCCAGCAGCTACGTGACAGGGGGCGATGCTGAGCAGTTCTTC. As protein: CASSYVTGGDAEQFF.

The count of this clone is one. This CDR3 reads CASSFLDPYEQYF. CDR3 coding DNA: TGCGCCAGCAGCTTCTTGGATCCCTACGAGCAGTACTTC. This chain links TRBV5-1 with TRBJ2-7, with unresolved D. Trimming took off 2 bases at V and 2 bases at J, with 8 bases between the two ends. Germline V gene data show CDR1 as SGHRS and CDR2 as YFSETQ. CDR3 length: 13 residues. The entire variable domain, with the rest obtained from reference TRBV5-1 and TRBJ2-7, is as follows: KAGVTQTPRYLIKTRGQQVTLSCSPISGHRSVSWYQQTPGQGLQFLFEYFSETQRNKGNFPGRFSGRQFSNSRSEMNVSTLELGDSALYLCASSFLDPYEQYFGPGTRLTVT.

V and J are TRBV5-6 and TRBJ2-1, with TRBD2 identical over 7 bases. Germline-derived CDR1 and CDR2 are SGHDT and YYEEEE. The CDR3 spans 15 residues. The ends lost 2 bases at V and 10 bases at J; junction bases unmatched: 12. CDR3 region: CASSFQVGGLSEQFF. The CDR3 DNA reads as TGTGCCAGCAGCTTTCAGGTGGGAGGGTTAAGCGAGCAGTTCTTC.

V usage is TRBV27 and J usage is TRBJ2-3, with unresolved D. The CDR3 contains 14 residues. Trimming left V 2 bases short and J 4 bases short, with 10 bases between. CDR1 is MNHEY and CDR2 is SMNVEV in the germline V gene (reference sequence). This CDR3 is CASSLALRADTQYF. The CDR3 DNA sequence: TGTGCCAGCAGTTTAGCCCTAAGGGCAGATACGCAGTATTTT.

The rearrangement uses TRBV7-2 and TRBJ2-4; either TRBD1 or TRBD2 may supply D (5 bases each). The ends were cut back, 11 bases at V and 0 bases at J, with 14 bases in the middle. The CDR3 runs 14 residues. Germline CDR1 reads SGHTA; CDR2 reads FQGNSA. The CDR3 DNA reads TGTGCCGTAGGGACCGGTCTAGCCAAAAACATTCAGTACTTC. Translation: CAVGTGLAKNIQYF.

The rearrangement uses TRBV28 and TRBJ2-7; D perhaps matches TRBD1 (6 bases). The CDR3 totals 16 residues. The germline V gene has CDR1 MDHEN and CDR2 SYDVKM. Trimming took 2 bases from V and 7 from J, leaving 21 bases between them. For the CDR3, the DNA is TGTGCCAGCAGTTTAGGTAGGAGACAGGCACCCAAGGAGCAGTACTTC. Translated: CASSLGRRQAPKEQYF. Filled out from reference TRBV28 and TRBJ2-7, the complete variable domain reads DVKVTQSSRYLVKRTGEKVFLECVQDMDHENMFWYRQDPGLGLRLIYFSYDVKMKEKGDIPEGYSVSREKKERFSLILESASTNQTSMYLCASSLGRRQAPKEQYFGPGTRLTVT.

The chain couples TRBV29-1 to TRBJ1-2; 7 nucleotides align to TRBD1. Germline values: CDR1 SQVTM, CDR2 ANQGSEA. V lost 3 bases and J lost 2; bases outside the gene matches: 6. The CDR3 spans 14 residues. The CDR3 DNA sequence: TGCAGCGTTGACCCCCCGGACAGGAACTATGGCTACACCTTC. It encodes CSVDPPDRNYGYTF. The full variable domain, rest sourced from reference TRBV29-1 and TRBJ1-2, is SAVISQKPSRDICQRGTSLTIQCQVDSQVTMMFWYRQQPGQSLTLIATANQGSEATYESGFVIDKFPISRPNLTFSTLTVSNMSPEDSSIYLCSVDPPDRNYGYTFGSGTRLTVV.

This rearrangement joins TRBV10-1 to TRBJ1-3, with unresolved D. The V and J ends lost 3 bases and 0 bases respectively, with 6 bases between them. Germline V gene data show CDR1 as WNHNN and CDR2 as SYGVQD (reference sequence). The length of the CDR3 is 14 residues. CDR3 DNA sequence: TGCGCCAGCAGTGAAGGCCTCTCTGGAAACACCATATATTTT. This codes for CASSEGLSGNTIYF.

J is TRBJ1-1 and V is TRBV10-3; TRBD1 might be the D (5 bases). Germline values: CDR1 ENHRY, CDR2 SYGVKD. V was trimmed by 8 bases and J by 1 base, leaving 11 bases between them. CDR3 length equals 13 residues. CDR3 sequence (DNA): TGTGCCATCCTGACAGAGGAGAACACTGAAGCTTTCTTT. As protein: CAILTEENTEAFF.

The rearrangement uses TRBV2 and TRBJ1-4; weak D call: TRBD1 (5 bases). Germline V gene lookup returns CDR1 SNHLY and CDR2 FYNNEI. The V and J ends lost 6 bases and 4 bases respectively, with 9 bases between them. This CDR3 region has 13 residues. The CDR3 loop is CASRGGHNEKLFF. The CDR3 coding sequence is TGTGCCAGCAGGGGTGGACATAATGAAAAACTGTTTTTT.

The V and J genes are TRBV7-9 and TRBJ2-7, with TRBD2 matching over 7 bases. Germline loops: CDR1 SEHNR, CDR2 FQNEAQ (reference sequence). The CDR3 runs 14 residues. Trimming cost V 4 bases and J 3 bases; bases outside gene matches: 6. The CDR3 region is CASSSLAENYEQYF. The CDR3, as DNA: TGTGCCAGCAGCTCCCTAGCGGAGAACTACGAGCAGTACTTC.

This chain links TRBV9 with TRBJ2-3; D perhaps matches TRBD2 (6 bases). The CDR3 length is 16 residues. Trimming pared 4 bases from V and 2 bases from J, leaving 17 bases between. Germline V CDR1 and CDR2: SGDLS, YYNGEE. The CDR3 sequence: CASSPTGDPFTDTQYF. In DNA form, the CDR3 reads TGTGCCAGCAGCCCAACGGGGGACCCTTTCACAGATACGCAGTATTTT.

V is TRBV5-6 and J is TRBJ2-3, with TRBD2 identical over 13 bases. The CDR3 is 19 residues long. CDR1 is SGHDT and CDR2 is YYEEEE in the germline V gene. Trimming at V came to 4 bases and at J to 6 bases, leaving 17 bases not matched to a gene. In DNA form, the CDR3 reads TGTGCCAGCAGCCACCCCTTTAACGGACTAGCGGGAGAGGTGGATACGCAGTATTTT. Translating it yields CASSHPFNGLAGEVDTQYF.

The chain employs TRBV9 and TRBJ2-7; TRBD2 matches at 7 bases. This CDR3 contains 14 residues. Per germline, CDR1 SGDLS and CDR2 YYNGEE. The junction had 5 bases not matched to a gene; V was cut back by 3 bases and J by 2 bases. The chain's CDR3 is CASSALGRPYEQYF. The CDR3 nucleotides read TGTGCCAGCAGCGCTCTCGGGAGGCCCTACGAGCAGTACTTC.

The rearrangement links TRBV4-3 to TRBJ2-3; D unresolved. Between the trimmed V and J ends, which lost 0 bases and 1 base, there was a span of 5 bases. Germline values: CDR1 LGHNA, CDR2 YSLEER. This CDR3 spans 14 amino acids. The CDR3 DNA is TGCGCCAGCAGCCAAGATAGAGGCACAGATACGCAGTATTTT. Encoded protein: CASSQDRGTDTQYF.

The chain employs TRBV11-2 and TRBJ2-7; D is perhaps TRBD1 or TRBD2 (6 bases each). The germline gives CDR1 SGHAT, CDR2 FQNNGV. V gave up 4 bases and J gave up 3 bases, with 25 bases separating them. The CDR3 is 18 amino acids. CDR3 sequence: CASSSSGGEVQGHYEQYF. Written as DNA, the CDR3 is TGTGCCAGCAGCTCGTCCGGGGGCGAAGTGCAAGGTCACTACGAGCAGTACTTC.

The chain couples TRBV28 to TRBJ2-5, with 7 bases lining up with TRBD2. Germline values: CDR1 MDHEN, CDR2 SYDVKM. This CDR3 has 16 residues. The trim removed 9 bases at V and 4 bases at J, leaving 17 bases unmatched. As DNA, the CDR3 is TGTGCCAGTAACCCTCCCCCAAGAGCGGGACTAGAGACCCAGTACTTC. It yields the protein CASNPPPRAGLETQYF.